Below are 6 T cell receptor beta chains sequenced from a single sample in a study of CD8 T cells in ankylosing spondylitis. TCRdb fed the 5' RACE reads into MiXCR, producing one record per CDR3 protein. The sample has some 140,000 distinct CDR3 sequences; about an eighth are singletons. Sequencing was carried out using blood, either unsorted or a sorted T cell fraction (not recorded which). The receptors were gathered from a female donor with ankylosing spondylitis or in good health (not recorded which).

This clonotype was detected many times. V gene TRBV20-1 combines with J gene TRBJ2-1; 9 nucleotides match TRBD2. Germline V gene lookup returns CDR1 DFQATT and CDR2 SNEGSKA (reference sequence). The CDR3 is 14 amino acids. J lost 4 bases, V lost 8 bases, and 9 bases had no gene match. CDR3 protein: CSPLAGGYYNEQFF. DNA of the CDR3: TGCAGTCCCCTCGCGGGAGGGTATTACAATGAGCAGTTCTTC.

The table lists this clonotype with many counts. This chain links TRBV27 with TRBJ1-2, with D hard to call. This CDR3 is built from 14 residues. Germline V CDR1 and CDR2: MNHEY, SMNVEV (reference sequence). V was shortened by 6 bases and J by 5 bases, with 16 bases between the two germline ends. The CDR3 DNA sequence: TGTGCCAGCAGCCCTAATCGTGGCATTTATGGCTACACCTTC. Its translation: CASSPNRGIYGYTF.

This clonotype came up many times. V and J are TRBV29-1 and TRBJ2-7, with 8 bases lining up with TRBD1. Germline V CDR1 and CDR2: SQVTM, ANQGSEA. This CDR3 comprises 12 residues. Trimming cost V 6 bases and J 6 bases; bases outside gene matches: 7. CDR3 amino acids: CSVGAGGVEQYF. In nucleotides, the CDR3 is TGCAGCGTCGGAGCAGGGGGCGTCGAGCAGTACTTC.

This clonotype has only a few counts. The V gene is TRBV12-3 or TRBV12-4, the J gene TRBJ1-5, with D tentatively TRBD1 (6 bases). The CDR3 covers 14 residues. The V end was cut by 5 bases, the J end by 4 bases, with 12 bases between. In nucleotides, the CDR3 is TGTGCCAGCAGTCCCCTAGGGGGAAATCAGCCCCAGCATTTT. Translated: CASSPLGGNQPQHF.

This clonotype appeared many times. This chain connects TRBV27 to TRBJ2-1; D perhaps matches TRBD2 (5 bases). The CDR3 length is 14 residues. CDR1 is MNHEY, CDR2 SMNVEV, per germline (reference sequence). V gave up 2 bases and J gave up 7 bases, with 12 bases separating them. Written as DNA, the CDR3 is TGTGCCAGCAGTTTAATGGGAGAGCTGAATGAGCAGTTCTTC. Its translation: CASSLMGELNEQFF.

This clonotype was counted once. Given a much more abundant clone one base away, this may be a read error. The genes are TRBV5-1 and TRBJ1-4; possibly TRBD1 for D (5 bases). The CDR3 length is 14 residues. CDR1 is SGHRS and CDR2 is YFSETQ in the germline V gene. Here the CDR3 DNA reads TGCGCCGGCAGCTCGCAGGGTTTTTGGGAAAAACTGTTTTTT. Its translation: CAGSSQGFWEKLFF.